This T cell receptor (beta chain) was sequenced during a study of CD8 T cells in ankylosing spondylitis (dated by TCRdb to 2016 to 2017). For the study in its entirety: To find TCR variants linked to disease, the study profiled T cell receptor beta repertoires in ankylosing spondylitis patients and healthy donors. The full study cohort comprised about 23 ankylosing spondylitis patients and 110 or so healthy donors. Peripheral blood was sampled, and synovial fluid was additionally collected from ankylosing spondylitis patients.

V sheds 3 bases and J sheds 5 bases, leaving 16 bases between their ends. As encoded in the germline V gene, CDR1 is SGHDN while CDR2 is FVKESK. Measured from the cysteine to the phenylalanine, the CDR3 is 15 residues long. Only the CDR3 part of the read is kept: 45 bases, read in frame from the first base. This clonotype was seen only a few times. What antigen it recognizes has not been identified. No clone much larger than this one lies a single base away; base qualities are absent. The study at large found these results: Blood from ankylosing spondylitis patients appeared to be characterized by a TCR beta motif made up of about 8 highly homologous amino acid variants. Some motif variants were previously reported in synovial fluid and blood of reactive arthritis patients, suggesting common disease-initiation mechanisms. Significant enrichment of the disease-linked clones was reported in matched synovial fluid samples from ankylosing spondylitis patients. The disease-linked clones showed a CD8+ phenotype and occurred at relatively low frequencies in peripheral blood.

Sequencing used an Illumina HiSeq 2500. Quantitative 5'-RACE with molecular barcodes was used to prepare TCR beta libraries. Regarding the original processing steps: A new computational method based on a probabilistic model of VDJ rearrangement was used to identify disease-linked TCR variants. TCRdb ran its own pipeline on the public reads, namely fastp trimming at Q25 and MiXCR clone calling, and kept in-frame beta chains. Duplicate CDR3 protein sequences are folded into a single record with the most common DNA and genes. For this entry, the V and J calls and clone size follow TCRdb and not the study's own pipeline. Across this sample there are a few hundred thousand distinct CDR3 sequences, with around 19% seen only once. Of the sample, 7.5% to 9% is held by the ten largest clones.

The chain uses TRBV14 and TRBJ2-5, with the D segment identity uncertain. Source material: blood, either unsorted or a sorted T cell fraction (not recorded which). The source is a male donor with ankylosing spondylitis or in good health (not recorded which). The sequenced DNA: TGTGCCAGCAGCCAGAATAAGGCCGCCGGGGAGACCCAGTACTTC. Translation gives CASSQNKAAGETQYF.